This TCR beta chain was sequenced during a study of Graves' ophthalmopathy and Graves' hyperthyroidism. Findings and limits, study-wide: An approximately 84% specificity and 85% to 90% sensitivity were achieved by a 13-signature model that separated ophthalmopathy from stable hyperthyroidism.

CDR3 regions of TCR beta were amplified from RNA transcripts. First-round RT-PCR used HTBI primers; second-round multiplex PCR followed. TCRdb independently ran MiXCR on the multiplex PCR reads; one entry per CDR3 protein. This sample has more than 550,000 distinct CDR3 sequences, with about two fifths found just once. This clonotype was counted at least ten times. The antigen remains undetermined. Clinical symptoms, serum thyroxine, TRAb, thyroid ultrasound and orbital computed tomography were relied on for diagnosis. The CDR3 loop spans 15 amino acids. The germline gives CDR1 MNHEY, CDR2 SVGAGI. Germline trimming cut 0 bases from V and 8 bases from J; bases unmatched to any gene: 6.

This chain uses TRBV6-5 with TRBJ1-4, with TRBD1 matching 7 bases. Source material: peripheral blood. The clonotype originates from an adult man with Graves' ophthalmopathy. For the CDR3, the DNA is TGTGCCAGCAGTTACTCGGGACAGCGTGGAGAAAAACTGTTTTTT. Amino acids: CASSYSGQRGEKLFF.